A selection of T cell receptor beta chains follows, all from one sample in a study of shared clonotypes between healthy human individuals. Using immunoSEQ multiplex PCR, the repertoire was profiled, and TCRdb retains in-frame clones only, with some absent. The sample lists about 1 million clones; about 75% were seen once. Material for sequencing was memory CD4+ T cells sorted from blood. The receptors were gathered from a man aged 18-30 years in good health. Both conserved end residues are part of each CDR3. A D gene is named only where the DNA matches it firmly. The listing skips clone size in some rows; elsewhere it reads once, few, many or a size class.

>TRBJ2-5|-|15|TRBV25-1|-
CATSPGGFGRETQYF
TGTGCCACATCCCCCGGGGGATTCGGACGAGAGACCCAGTACTTC
>TRBJ2-3|TRBD1|15|TRBV7-3|-
CASSLSRDRVDTQYF
TGTGCCAGCAGCTTATCCCGGGACAGGGTTGATACGCAGTATTTT
>TRBJ1-4|-|14|TRBV28|-
CASSLTATNEKLFF
TGTGCCAGCAGTTTAACAGCAACTAATGAAAAACTGTTTTTT
>TRBJ2-2|-|13|TRBV6-8|-
CAPGGTNTGELFF
TGTGCCCCAGGGGGGACTAACACCGGGGAGCTGTTTTTT
>TRBJ2-1|TRBD2|19|TRBV7-2|few
CASSLVSGTSGKLVNEQFF
TGTGCCAGCAGCTTAGTCTCCGGGACTAGCGGGAAGTTGGTCAATGAGCAGTTCTTC
>TRBJ1-4|TRBD1|16|TRBV5-1|-
CASSRQGEATNEKLFF
TGCGCCAGCAGTCGACAGGGGGAAGCAACTAATGAAAAACTGTTTTTT
>TRBJ1-2|TRBD1|15|TRBV19|-
CASTNPGTGNYGYTF
TGTGCCAGTACCAATCCCGGGACAGGGAACTATGGCTACACCTTC
>TRBJ1-1|-|12|TRBV30|once
CACRTGDLIMFF
TGTGCCTGCAGAACCGGGGACCTGATTATGTTCTTT
>TRBJ2-1|TRBD2|14|TRBV6-6|-
CASSYGGAYNEQFF
TGTGCCAGCAGCTACGGGGGGGCCTACAATGAGCAGTTCTTC
>TRBJ2-4|-|16|TRBV19|-
CASTRGSGADKNIQYF
TGTGCCAGTACCCGAGGATCAGGGGCCGACAAAAACATTCAGTACTTC
>TRBJ2-1|-|14|TRBV7-7|-
CASSLARGVGEQFF
TGTGCTAGCAGCTTAGCGAGGGGGGTGGGTGAGCAGTTCTTC
>TRBJ1-5|-|17|TRBV19|-
CASSITGDPFLTQPQHF
TGTGCCAGTAGTATAACGGGAGACCCATTCCTTACTCAGCCCCAGCATTTT
>TRBJ2-7|TRBD1|13|TRBV18|-
CASSPGQGIEQYF
TGTGCCAGCTCACCGGGACAGGGAATCGAGCAGTACTTC
>TRBJ2-7|-|14|TRBV5-1|few
CASSFNGQGYEQYF
TGCGCCAGCAGCTTCAACGGGCAGGGCTACGAGCAGTACTTC
>TRBJ2-7|TRBD1|13|TRBV18|-
CASSRSQGEEQYF
TGTGCCAGCTCACGGAGTCAGGGGGAGGAGCAGTACTTC
>TRBJ1-2|-|14|TRBV18|-
CASSPPAGGGGYTF
TGTGCCAGCTCACCACCGGCGGGGGGCGGTGGCTACACCTTC
>TRBJ2-7|-|12|TRBV7-8|-
CASSAGAYEQYF
TGTGCCAGCAGCGCAGGGGCCTACGAGCAGTACTTC
>TRBJ2-5|TRBD2|21|TRBV4-2|-
CASSQFRVTGTSRRAQETQYF
TGTGCCAGCAGCCAATTTCGGGTAACCGGGACTAGCAGAAGGGCACAAGAGACCCAGTACTTC
>TRBJ2-7|TRBD1|15|TRBV7-9|-
CASSPEQGRPDEQYF
TGTGCCAGCAGCCCAGAACAGGGGCGTCCGGACGAGCAGTACTTC
>TRBJ2-1|TRBD2|16|TRBV30|-
CAWSVPAGGVYNEQFF
TGTGCCTGGAGTGTCCCAGCGGGAGGCGTATACAATGAGCAGTTCTTC
>TRBJ2-5|-|14|TRBV9|-
CASSVGASLETQYF
TGTGCCAGCAGCGTAGGGGCTAGCCTGGAGACCCAGTACTTC
>TRBJ2-1|-|16|TRBV9|-
CASSPRQPGTYNEQFF
TGTGCCAGCAGCCCCCGACAGCCAGGGACCTACAATGAGCAGTTCTTC
>TRBJ1-3|-|12|TRBV7-8|once
CAGGGSGNTIYF
TGTGCCGGAGGGGGCTCTGGAAACACCATATATTTT
>TRBJ1-2|TRBD1|14|TRBV7-9|-
CASSPDRANYGYTF
TGTGCCAGCAGCCCAGACAGGGCCAACTATGGCTACACCTTC
>TRBJ2-2|-|16|TRBV28|-
CASSVGGQEGLGELFF
TGTGCCAGCAGTGTCGGAGGACAGGAGGGTCTCGGGGAGCTGTTTTTT
>TRBJ1-6|-|12|TRBV5-1|-
CASSLAGVTLHF
TGCGCCAGCAGCTTGGCGGGGGTTACCCTCCACTTT
>TRBJ2-1|TRBD2|16|TRBV11-2|-
CASSLAGTSGTNEQFF
TGTGCCAGCAGCTTAGCCGGGACTAGCGGGACGAATGAGCAGTTCTTC
>TRBJ2-6|-|15|TRBV28|-
CASSPGHSGANVLTF
TGTGCCAGCAGCCCAGGCCACTCTGGGGCCAACGTCCTGACTTTC
>TRBJ2-7|-|13|TRBV10-3|-
CAISEPLRSEQYF
TGTGCCATCAGTGAACCGCTACGCTCGGAGCAGTACTTC
>TRBJ1-2|-|15|TRBV10-1|-
CASSDNRRGYGGYTF
TGCGCCAGCAGTGATAACAGAAGGGGATATGGTGGCTACACCTTC
>TRBJ2-4|-|15|TRBV6-5|many
CASSYEGGGLHIQYF
TGTGCCAGCAGTTACGAAGGGGGGGGCCTACACATTCAGTACTTC
>TRBJ1-6|TRBD1|16|TRBV5-4|-
CASSPGQGRGNSPLHF
TGTGCCAGCAGCCCCGGACAGGGGAGAGGTAATTCACCCCTCCACTTT
>TRBJ1-1|-|11|TRBV19|few
CASSIDRGAAF
TGTGCCAGTAGTATAGATCGGGGGGCAGCCTTT
>TRBJ2-5|TRBD1|15|TRBV7-2|-
CASSPRQGTQETQYF
TGTGCCAGCAGCCCCCGACAGGGGACCCAAGAGACCCAGTACTTC
>TRBJ1-1|TRBD1|13|TRBV2|-
CASSGQGNTEAFF
TGTGCCAGCAGCGGACAGGGTAACACTGAAGCTTTCTTT
>TRBJ2-6|-|15|TRBV30|-
CAWSLLGGGANVLTF
TGTGCCTGGAGTCTTTTGGGGGGTGGGGCCAACGTCCTGACTTTC
>TRBJ1-5|-|16|TRBV19|-
CASSPPGARSNQPQHF
TGTGCCAGTAGTCCCCCAGGGGCCCGGAGCAATCAGCCCCAGCATTTT
>TRBJ2-5|-|11|TRBV5-6|-
CASSSEKTQYF
TGTGCCAGCAGCTCCGAAAAGACCCAGTACTTC
>TRBJ2-3|TRBD2|16|TRBV4-3|-
CASSRGLAGAADTQYF
TGCGCCAGCAGCCGGGGACTAGCGGGAGCGGCAGATACGCAGTATTTT
>TRBJ1-3|-|16|TRBV18|few
CASSPPRRDSGNTIYF
TGTGCCAGCTCACCACCTCGCCGAGACTCTGGAAACACCATATATTTT
>TRBJ1-6|TRBD1|14|TRBV7-2|-
CASSLATGGQPLHF
TGTGCCAGCAGCTTAGCGACAGGGGGTCAACCCCTCCACTTT
>TRBJ2-1|-|13|TRBV6-1|-
CASRTLGVNEQFF
TGTGCCAGCAGGACACTAGGAGTCAATGAGCAGTTCTTC
>TRBJ2-5|-|11|TRBV20-1|once
CSARDVPEPHF
TGCAGTGCTAGAGACGTCCCAGAACCTCACTTC
>TRBJ1-1|TRBD1|14|TRBV2|-
CASSEQGGYTEAFF
TGTGCCAGCAGTGAACAGGGGGGCTACACTGAAGCTTTCTTT
>TRBJ2-7|-|12|TRBV6-5|-
CASSYWSYEQYF
TGTGCCAGCAGTTACTGGTCCTACGAGCAGTACTTC
>TRBJ1-3|-|14|TRBV6-5|-
CASSELDSGNTIYF
TGTGCCAGTTCTGAGCTGGACTCTGGAAACACCATATATTTT